Shown below are 13 T cell receptor beta chains from a single sample sequenced in a study of blood T cell repertoires in COVID-19. Sequencing used immunoSEQ multiplex PCR; TCRdb keeps in-frame clones, though not all of them. The table has under 200,000 clones, around four fifths seen once. Sample: peripheral blood. The source is a woman under 40 with acute or convalescent COVID-19.

The rearrangement links TRBV9 to TRBJ2-5; 8 nucleotides align to TRBD2. Germline assignment: CDR1 SGDLS and CDR2 YYNGEE. With 0 bases clipped from V and 5 bases from J, the junction kept 9 bases outside the gene matches. The CDR3 is 16 amino acids. In DNA, the CDR3 is TGTGCCAGCAGCGTAGGACTACGGGGGGGCCGGGAGACCCAGTACTTC. Translation: CASSVGLRGGRETQYF.

This chain connects TRBV7-2 to TRBJ2-5, with TRBD2 matching 7 bases. The CDR3 loop spans 14 amino acids. V lost 5 bases to trimming and J lost 5 bases; unmatched junction nucleotides: 8. Germline lookup yields CDR1 SGHTA and CDR2 FQGNSA. CDR3 coding DNA: TGTGCCAGCAGCCGCGAGGGGAGGGCCGAGACCCAGTACTTC. Protein sequence: CASSREGRAETQYF.

V is TRBV27 and J is TRBJ1-5; tentative D call: TRBD1 (5 bases). The germline V gene encodes CDR1 MNHEY and CDR2 SMNVEV (reference sequence). The CDR3 is made up of 14 amino acids. Trimming pared 3 bases from V and 5 bases from J, leaving 11 bases between. For the CDR3, the DNA is TGTGCCAGCAGTTTTTCAGGGCTCCATCAGCCCCAGCATTTT. It specifies CASSFSGLHQPQHF.

V and J are TRBV19 and TRBJ1-5; 10 bases line up with TRBD1. The CDR3 has 15 residues. Germline assignment: CDR1 LNHDA and CDR2 SQIVND (reference sequence). The junction had 5 bases not matched to a gene; V was cut back by 6 bases and J by 3 bases. CDR3 sequence: CASSSGQGPNQPQHF. CDR3 in DNA: TGTGCCAGTAGCTCGGGACAGGGGCCCAATCAGCCCCAGCATTTT.

V gene TRBV28 combines with J gene TRBJ1-5, with D hard to call. The CDR3 is 12 amino acids. The ends were cut back, 6 bases at V and 4 bases at J, with 7 bases in the middle. Germline V gene lookup returns CDR1 MDHEN and CDR2 SYDVKM. The CDR3 sequence: CASSPPNQPQHF. Here the CDR3 DNA reads TGTGCCAGCAGCCCTCCTAATCAGCCCCAGCATTTT.

The sample holds one count of this clone. V usage is TRBV6-5 and J usage is TRBJ1-2, with D perhaps matching TRBD1 (6 bases). Deletions cut 6 bases from V and 5 bases from J, with 16 bases between. The CDR3 is 14 amino acids. Germline V gene sequence: CDR1 MNHEY, CDR2 SVGAGI. As DNA, the CDR3 is TGTGCCAGCAGGCTGAACAGGGTTGATTATGGCTACACCTTC. Amino acid sequence: CASRLNRVDYGYTF.

The chain employs TRBV27 and TRBJ2-7; D is perhaps TRBD1 (5 bases). The CDR3 sequence is 15 residues long. V lost 1 base to trimming and J lost 5 bases, with 15 bases between them. The germline V gene has CDR1 MNHEY and CDR2 SMNVEV (reference sequence). The CDR3, as DNA: TGTGCCAGCAGTTTATGGGGCAGGGCTTCGGACGAGCAGTACTTC. This translates into CASSLWGRASDEQYF.

This chain uses TRBV5-1 with TRBJ2-1; 7 bases map to TRBD2. CDR1 is SGHRS and CDR2 is YFSETQ in the germline V gene. With V trimmed by 4 bases and J by 7 bases, 5 bases remained unmatched. The CDR3 covers 13 residues. Here the CDR3 reads CASSISGYNEQFF. The CDR3 bases are TGCGCCAGCAGCATTAGCGGGTATAATGAGCAGTTCTTC.

This clone appeared a single time. The V call is TRBV28, the J call TRBJ2-1, with TRBD1 matching 9 bases. This CDR3 region has 13 residues. The germline gives CDR1 MDHEN, CDR2 SYDVKM. Written as DNA, the CDR3 is TGTGGTGCAGGGGACAGGGTACACAATGAGCAGTTCTTC. Protein product: CGAGDRVHNEQFF.

V gene TRBV3-1 (or the pseudogene TRBV3-2) combines with J gene TRBJ2-5; TRBD2 matches at 7 bases. The CDR3 is made up of 17 amino acids. Trimming cost V 4 bases and J 4 bases; bases outside gene matches: 15. Germline V gene lookup returns CDR1 LGHDT and CDR2 YNNKEL (reference sequence). CDR3 sequence (DNA): TGTGCCAGCAGCCTCGGGACTACGATCGTGTGGGGAGAGACCCAGTACTTC. It encodes CASSLGTTIVWGETQYF.

CDR3 in amino acids: CASSQDAGLRGYTF. CDR3 in DNA: TGTGCCAGCAGCCAAGATGCAGGGTTGAGGGGCTACACCTTC. The rearrangement uses TRBV3-1 (or the pseudogene TRBV3-2) and TRBJ1-2, with D tentatively TRBD1 (5 bases). The CDR3 extends over 14 amino acids. V was shortened by 0 bases and J by 8 bases, with 13 bases between the two germline ends. Germline CDR1 and CDR2: LGHDT and YNNKEL (reference sequence).

The CDR3: CASSDGGIWQPQHF. The CDR3 nucleotides read TGTGCCAGCAGTGACGGCGGTATTTGGCAGCCCCAGCATTTT. The V call is TRBV6-1, the J call TRBJ1-5; no definite D call. V was pared by 3 bases and J by 7 bases, with 13 bases between. The CDR3 loop spans 14 amino acids. Germline values: CDR1 MNHNS, CDR2 SASEGT.

The V gene is TRBV4-3, the J gene TRBJ1-2; the match to TRBD1 covers 7 bases. The junction had 15 bases not matched to a gene; V was cut back by 3 bases and J by 5 bases. The germline CDR1 and CDR2 sequences are LGHNA and YSLEER. The CDR3 has 17 amino acids. DNA for the CDR3: TGCGCCAGCAGCCAGGCGTCTCAGGGGGACTCGCTATATGGCTACACCTTC. Its protein is CASSQASQGDSLYGYTF.